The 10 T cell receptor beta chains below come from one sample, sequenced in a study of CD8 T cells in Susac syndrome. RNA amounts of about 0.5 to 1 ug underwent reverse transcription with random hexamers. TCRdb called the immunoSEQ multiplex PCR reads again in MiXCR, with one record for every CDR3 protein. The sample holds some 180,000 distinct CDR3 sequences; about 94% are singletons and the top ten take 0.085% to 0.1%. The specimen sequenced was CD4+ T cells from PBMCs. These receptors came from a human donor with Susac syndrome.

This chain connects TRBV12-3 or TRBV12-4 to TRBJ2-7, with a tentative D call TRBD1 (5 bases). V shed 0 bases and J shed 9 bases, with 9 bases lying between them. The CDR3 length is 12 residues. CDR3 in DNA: TGTGCCAGCAGTTTAGCGCGACAGCCGCAGTACTTC. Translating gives CASSLARQPQYF.

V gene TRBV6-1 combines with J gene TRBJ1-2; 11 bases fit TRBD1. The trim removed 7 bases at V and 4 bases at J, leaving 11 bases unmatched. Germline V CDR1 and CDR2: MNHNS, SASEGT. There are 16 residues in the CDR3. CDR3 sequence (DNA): TGTGCCAGCATCCCGGGACAGGGGGTTCTACGCTATGGCTACACCTTC. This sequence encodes CASIPGQGVLRYGYTF.

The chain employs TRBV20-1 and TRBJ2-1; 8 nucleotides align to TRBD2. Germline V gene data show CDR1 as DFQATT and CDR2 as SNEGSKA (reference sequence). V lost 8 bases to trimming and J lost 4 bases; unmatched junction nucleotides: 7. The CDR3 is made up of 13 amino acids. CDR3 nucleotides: TGCAGTTCCAGGCGGGAGGTGTACAATGAGCAGTTCTTC. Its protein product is CSSRREVYNEQFF.

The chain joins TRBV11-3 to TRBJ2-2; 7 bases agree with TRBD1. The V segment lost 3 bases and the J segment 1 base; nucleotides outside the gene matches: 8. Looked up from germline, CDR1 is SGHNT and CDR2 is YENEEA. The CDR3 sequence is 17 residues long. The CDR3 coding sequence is TGTGCCAGCAGCTTTGGCCCGGGACAGAGGAACACCGGGGAGCTGTTTTTT. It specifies CASSFGPGQRNTGELFF.

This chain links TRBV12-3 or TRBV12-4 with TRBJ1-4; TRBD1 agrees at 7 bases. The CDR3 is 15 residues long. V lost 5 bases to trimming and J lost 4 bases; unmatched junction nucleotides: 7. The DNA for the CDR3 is TGTGCCAGCAGTCCTCCGGGACAGTATAATGAAAAACTGTTTTTT. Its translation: CASSPPGQYNEKLFF.

The CDR3: CATRITGTSNEQFF. CDR3 DNA sequence: TGTGCCACCCGAATCACCGGGACTAGCAATGAGCAGTTCTTC. This rearrangement joins TRBV7-3 to TRBJ2-1; TRBD2 matches 8 bases. The germline gives CDR1 SGHTA, CDR2 FQGTGA. This CDR3 contains 14 residues. V lost 10 bases and J lost 6; bases outside the gene matches: 11.

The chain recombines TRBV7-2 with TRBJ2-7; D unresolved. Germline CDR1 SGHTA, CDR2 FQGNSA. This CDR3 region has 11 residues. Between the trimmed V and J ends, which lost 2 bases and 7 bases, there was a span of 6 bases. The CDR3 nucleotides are TGTGCCAGCAGCTTAAACGGGGAGCAGTACTTC. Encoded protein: CASSLNGEQYF.

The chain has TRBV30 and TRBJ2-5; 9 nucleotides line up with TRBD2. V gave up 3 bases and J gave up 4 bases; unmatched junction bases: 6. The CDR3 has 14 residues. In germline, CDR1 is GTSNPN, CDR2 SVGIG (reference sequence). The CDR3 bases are TGTGCCTGGAGGGAGCGGGAGGAACGAGAGACCCAGTACTTC. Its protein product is CAWREREERETQYF.

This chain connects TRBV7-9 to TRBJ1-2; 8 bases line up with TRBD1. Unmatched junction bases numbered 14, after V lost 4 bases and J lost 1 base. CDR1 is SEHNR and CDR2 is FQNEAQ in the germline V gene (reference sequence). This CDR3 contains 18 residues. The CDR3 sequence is CASSSLSPTGVVNYGYTF. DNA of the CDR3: TGTGCCAGCAGCTCCCTTAGCCCGACAGGGGTCGTTAACTATGGCTACACCTTC.

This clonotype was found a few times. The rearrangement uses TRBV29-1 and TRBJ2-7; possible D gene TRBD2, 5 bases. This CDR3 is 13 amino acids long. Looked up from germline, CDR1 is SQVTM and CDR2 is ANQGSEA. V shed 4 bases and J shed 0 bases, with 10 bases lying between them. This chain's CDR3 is CSVGGPSSYEQYF. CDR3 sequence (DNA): TGCAGCGTTGGCGGGCCTAGCTCCTACGAGCAGTACTTC.